This is a list of T cell receptor beta chains from one sample in a study of beta chain features in type 1 diabetes. Measured with immunoSEQ multiplex PCR; TCRdb has only the in-frame clones, and not every one. Among about 650,000 clones listed, 9.5% to 15% were seen once. The sequenced material came from naive CD4+ T cells from blood. The receptors shown here come from a man aged 25-40 years with type 1 diabetes. Each CDR3 is given without its conserved first and last residue. The order of the fields is J gene, clone size, V gene, CDR3 protein. Where a row states a size, it is once, few, many or the class of an expanded clone; other rows omit it.

j_call: TRBJ2-5; clone_size: few; v_call: TRBV18; cdr3_aa: ASSPQVSEETQY
j_call: TRBJ2-3; clone_size: -; v_call: TRBV18; cdr3_aa: ASSPGGGTDTQY
j_call: TRBJ1-2; clone_size: few; v_call: TRBV5-6; cdr3_aa: ASSLPSANYGYT
j_call: TRBJ1-2; clone_size: few; v_call: TRBV5-6; cdr3_aa: ASSPGTGYGYT
j_call: TRBJ2-5; clone_size: -; v_call: TRBV5-1; cdr3_aa: ASSLRDSQETQY
j_call: TRBJ1-2; clone_size: -; v_call: TRBV7-2; cdr3_aa: ASSFVVGPDYGYT
j_call: TRBJ2-7; clone_size: few; v_call: TRBV7-2; cdr3_aa: ASSLETGGTEQY
j_call: TRBJ2-7; clone_size: -; v_call: TRBV9; cdr3_aa: ASSVGGTANSYEQY
j_call: TRBJ2-5; clone_size: few; v_call: TRBV7-2; cdr3_aa: ASRTGAYQETQY
j_call: TRBJ2-5; clone_size: -; v_call: TRBV9; cdr3_aa: ASSVGALFRETQY
j_call: TRBJ2-2; clone_size: few; v_call: TRBV7-9; cdr3_aa: ASSPRTRANGELF
j_call: TRBJ2-7; clone_size: -; v_call: TRBV5-1; cdr3_aa: ASSLGQGANEQY
j_call: TRBJ2-6; clone_size: -; v_call: TRBV30; cdr3_aa: AGDRGGANVLT
j_call: TRBJ2-4; clone_size: few; v_call: TRBV12-5; cdr3_aa: ASGLSYRAEKNIQY
j_call: TRBJ2-3; clone_size: few; v_call: TRBV7-2; cdr3_aa: ASSLGLGGTDTQY
j_call: TRBJ2-7; clone_size: -; v_call: TRBV6-5; cdr3_aa: ASSYTLSGSSYEQY
j_call: TRBJ2-5; clone_size: few; v_call: TRBV2; cdr3_aa: ASMASGYQETQY
j_call: TRBJ2-7; clone_size: -; v_call: TRBV7-9; cdr3_aa: ASSLRHEQY
j_call: TRBJ1-2; clone_size: -; v_call: TRBV20-1; cdr3_aa: SAAVPFGYT
j_call: TRBJ2-7; clone_size: -; v_call: TRBV6-6; cdr3_aa: ASSYPGHSYEQY
j_call: TRBJ1-4; clone_size: few; v_call: TRBV7-9; cdr3_aa: ASSPPSQGNEKLF
j_call: TRBJ2-4; clone_size: many; v_call: TRBV28; cdr3_aa: ASSPRDVVAKNIQY
j_call: TRBJ1-5; clone_size: -; v_call: TRBV2; cdr3_aa: ASDGTGGSQPQH
j_call: TRBJ1-2; clone_size: -; v_call: TRBV11-1; cdr3_aa: ASSLNSEGYGYT
j_call: TRBJ1-1; clone_size: few; v_call: TRBV19; cdr3_aa: ASSIGIGRRREAF
j_call: TRBJ2-5; clone_size: few; v_call: TRBV2; cdr3_aa: ASTVRETQY
j_call: TRBJ2-5; clone_size: few; v_call: TRBV5-1; cdr3_aa: ASSLTAGQETQY
j_call: TRBJ2-7; clone_size: few; v_call: TRBV28; cdr3_aa: ASSHGPDRVNEQY
j_call: TRBJ2-1; clone_size: few; v_call: TRBV20-1; cdr3_aa: SASLNNEQF
j_call: TRBJ1-2; clone_size: -; v_call: TRBV6-5; cdr3_aa: ASSPREDRYGYT
j_call: TRBJ1-4; clone_size: -; v_call: TRBV5-1; cdr3_aa: ASSVTGAANEKLF
j_call: TRBJ2-5; clone_size: -; v_call: TRBV10-3; cdr3_aa: APLGGARETQY
j_call: TRBJ2-7; clone_size: -; v_call: TRBV19; cdr3_aa: ASSSRDRSSYEQY
j_call: TRBJ2-4; clone_size: -; v_call: TRBV19; cdr3_aa: ASTGRQGRRNIQY
j_call: TRBJ2-1; clone_size: -; v_call: TRBV5-1; cdr3_aa: ASSTGPSNNEQF
j_call: TRBJ2-6; clone_size: -; v_call: TRBV27; cdr3_aa: ASSPKLSSGANVLT
j_call: TRBJ1-5; clone_size: few; v_call: TRBV6-6; cdr3_aa: ASSPLGGNQPQH